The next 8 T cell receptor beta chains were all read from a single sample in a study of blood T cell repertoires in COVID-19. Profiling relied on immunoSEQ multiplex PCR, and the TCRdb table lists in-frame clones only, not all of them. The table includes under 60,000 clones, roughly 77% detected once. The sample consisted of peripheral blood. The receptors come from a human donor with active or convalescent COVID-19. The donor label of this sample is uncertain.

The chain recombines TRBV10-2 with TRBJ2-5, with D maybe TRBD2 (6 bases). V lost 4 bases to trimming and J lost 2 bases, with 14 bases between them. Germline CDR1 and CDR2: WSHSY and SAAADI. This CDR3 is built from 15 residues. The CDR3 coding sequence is TGCGCCAGCAGTGCCCCGGAGGCGGGACAAGAGACCCAGTACTTC. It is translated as CASSAPEAGQETQYF.

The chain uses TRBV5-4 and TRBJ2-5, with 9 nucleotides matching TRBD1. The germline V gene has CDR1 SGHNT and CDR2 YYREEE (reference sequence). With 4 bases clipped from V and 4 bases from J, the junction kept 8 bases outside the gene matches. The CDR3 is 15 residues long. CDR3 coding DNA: TGTGCCAGCAGCCCCTCGACAGGGGGTGGAGAGACCCAGTACTTC. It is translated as CASSPSTGGGETQYF.

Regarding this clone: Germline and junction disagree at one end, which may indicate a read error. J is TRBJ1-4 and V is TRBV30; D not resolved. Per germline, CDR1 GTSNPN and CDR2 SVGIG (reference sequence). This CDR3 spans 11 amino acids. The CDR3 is CAWSLGRSLSF. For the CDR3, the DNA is TGTGCCTGGAGTCTCGGCAGGTCACTCTCTTTT.

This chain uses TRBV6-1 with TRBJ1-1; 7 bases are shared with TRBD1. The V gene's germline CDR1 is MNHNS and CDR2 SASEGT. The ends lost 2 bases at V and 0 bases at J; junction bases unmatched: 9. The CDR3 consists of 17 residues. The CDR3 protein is CASSERGQGRMNTEAFF. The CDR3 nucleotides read TGTGCCAGCAGTGAAAGGGGGCAGGGCCGGATGAACACTGAAGCTTTCTTT.

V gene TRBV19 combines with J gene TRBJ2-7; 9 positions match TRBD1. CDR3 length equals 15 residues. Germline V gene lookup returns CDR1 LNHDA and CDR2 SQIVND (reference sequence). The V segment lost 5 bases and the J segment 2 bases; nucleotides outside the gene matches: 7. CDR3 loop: CASSPGQGTPYEQYF. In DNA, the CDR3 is TGTGCCAGTAGTCCCGGACAGGGGACTCCCTACGAGCAGTACTTC.

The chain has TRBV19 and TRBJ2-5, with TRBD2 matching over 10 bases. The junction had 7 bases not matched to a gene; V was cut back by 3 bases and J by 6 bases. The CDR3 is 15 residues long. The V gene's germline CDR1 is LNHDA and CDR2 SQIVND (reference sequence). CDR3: CASSMASGSPQTQYF. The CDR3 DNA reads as TGTGCCAGTAGTATGGCTAGCGGGAGTCCGCAGACCCAGTACTTC.

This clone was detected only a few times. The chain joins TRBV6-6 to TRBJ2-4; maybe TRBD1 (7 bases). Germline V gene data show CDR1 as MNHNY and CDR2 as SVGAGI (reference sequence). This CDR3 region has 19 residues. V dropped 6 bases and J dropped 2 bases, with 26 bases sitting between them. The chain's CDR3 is CASSFTPPTGRRTKNIQYF. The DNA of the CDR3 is TGTGCCAGCAGCTTCACCCCCCCGACAGGGAGGCGGACCAAAAACATTCAGTACTTC.

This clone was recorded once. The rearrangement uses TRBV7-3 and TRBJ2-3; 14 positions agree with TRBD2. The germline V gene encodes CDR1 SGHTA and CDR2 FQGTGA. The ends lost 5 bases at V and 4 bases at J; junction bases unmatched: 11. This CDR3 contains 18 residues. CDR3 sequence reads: CASSPRLAGGPSADTQYF. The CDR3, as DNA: TGTGCCAGCAGCCCACGACTAGCGGGAGGGCCATCCGCAGATACGCAGTATTTT.